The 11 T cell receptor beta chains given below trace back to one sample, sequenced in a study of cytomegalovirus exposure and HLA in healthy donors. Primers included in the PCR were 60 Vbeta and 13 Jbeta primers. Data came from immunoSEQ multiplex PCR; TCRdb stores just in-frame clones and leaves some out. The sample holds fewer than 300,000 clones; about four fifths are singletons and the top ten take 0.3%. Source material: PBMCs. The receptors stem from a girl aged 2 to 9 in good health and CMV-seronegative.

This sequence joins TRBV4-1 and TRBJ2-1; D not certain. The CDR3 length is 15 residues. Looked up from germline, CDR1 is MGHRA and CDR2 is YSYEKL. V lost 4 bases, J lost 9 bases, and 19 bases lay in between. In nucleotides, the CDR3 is TGCGCCAGCAGCCGCCTGGGCACCGTCGTCTTTGAGCAGTTCTTC. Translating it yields CASSRLGTVVFEQFF.

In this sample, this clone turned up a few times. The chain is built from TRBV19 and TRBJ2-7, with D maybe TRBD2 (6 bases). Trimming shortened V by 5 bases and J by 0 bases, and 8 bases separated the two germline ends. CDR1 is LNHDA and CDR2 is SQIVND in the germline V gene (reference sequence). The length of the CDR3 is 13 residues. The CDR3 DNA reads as TGTGCCAGTAGTCCCGGGAGCTCCTACGAGCAGTACTTC. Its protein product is CASSPGSSYEQYF.

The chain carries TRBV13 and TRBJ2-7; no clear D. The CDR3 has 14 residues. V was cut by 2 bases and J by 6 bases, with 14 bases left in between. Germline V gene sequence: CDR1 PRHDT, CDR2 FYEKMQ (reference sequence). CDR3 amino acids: CASSLTTGLREQYF. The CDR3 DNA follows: TGTGCCAGCAGCTTAACTACTGGCCTTCGCGAGCAGTACTTC. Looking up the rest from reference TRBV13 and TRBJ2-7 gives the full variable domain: AAGVIQSPRHLIKEKRETATLKCYPIPRHDTVYWYQQGPGQDPQFLISFYEKMQSDKGSIPDRFSAQQFSDYHSELNMSSLELGDSALYFCASSLTTGLREQYFGPGTRLTVT.

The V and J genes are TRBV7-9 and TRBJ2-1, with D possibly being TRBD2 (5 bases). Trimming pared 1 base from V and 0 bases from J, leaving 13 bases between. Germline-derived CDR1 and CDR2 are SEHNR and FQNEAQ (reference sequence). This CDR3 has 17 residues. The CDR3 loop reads CASSLVRTSSSYNEQFF. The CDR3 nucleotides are TGTGCCAGCAGCTTAGTTCGGACTTCTAGCTCCTACAATGAGCAGTTCTTC.

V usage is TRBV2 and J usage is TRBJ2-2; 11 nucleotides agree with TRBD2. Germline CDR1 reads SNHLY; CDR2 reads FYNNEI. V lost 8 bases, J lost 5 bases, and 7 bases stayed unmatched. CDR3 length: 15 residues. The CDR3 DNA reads TGTGCCAGCGGGGGACTAGCGGCACTAACCGGGGAGCTGTTTTTT. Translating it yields CASGGLAALTGELFF.

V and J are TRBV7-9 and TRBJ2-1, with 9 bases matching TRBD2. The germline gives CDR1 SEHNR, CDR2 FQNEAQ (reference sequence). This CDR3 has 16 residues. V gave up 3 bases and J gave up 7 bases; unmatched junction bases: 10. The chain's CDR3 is CASSFPREGWWNEQFF. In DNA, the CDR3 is TGTGCCAGCAGCTTTCCGCGGGAGGGGTGGTGGAATGAGCAGTTCTTC.

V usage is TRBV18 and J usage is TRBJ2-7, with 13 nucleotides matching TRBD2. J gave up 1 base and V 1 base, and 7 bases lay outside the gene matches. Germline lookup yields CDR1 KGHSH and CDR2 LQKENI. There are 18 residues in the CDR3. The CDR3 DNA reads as TGTGCCAGCTCACCACAGGGACTAGCGGGATTTGTATCCTACGAGCAGTACTTC. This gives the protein CASSPQGLAGFVSYEQYF.

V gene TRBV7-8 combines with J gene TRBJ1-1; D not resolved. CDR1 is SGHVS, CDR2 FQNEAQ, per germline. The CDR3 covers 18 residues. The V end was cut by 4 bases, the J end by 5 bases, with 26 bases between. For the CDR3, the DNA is TGTGCCAGCAGCTCCTACCGAAGGAACAGAAGTGAAGTAACTGAAGCTTTCTTT. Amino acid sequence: CASSSYRRNRSEVTEAFF. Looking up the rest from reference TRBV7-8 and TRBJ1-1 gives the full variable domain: GAGVSQSPRYKVAKRGQDVALRCDPISGHVSLFWYQQALGQGPEFLTYFQNEAQLDKSGLPSDRFFAERPEGSVSTLKIQRTQQEDSAVYLCASSSYRRNRSEVTEAFFGQGTRLTVV.

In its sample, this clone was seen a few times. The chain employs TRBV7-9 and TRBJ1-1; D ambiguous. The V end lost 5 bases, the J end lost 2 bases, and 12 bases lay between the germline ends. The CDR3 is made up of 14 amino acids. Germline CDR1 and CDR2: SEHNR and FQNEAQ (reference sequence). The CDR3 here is CASSPSRVNTEAFF. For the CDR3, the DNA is TGTGCCAGCAGCCCCTCGCGGGTTAACACTGAAGCTTTCTTT.

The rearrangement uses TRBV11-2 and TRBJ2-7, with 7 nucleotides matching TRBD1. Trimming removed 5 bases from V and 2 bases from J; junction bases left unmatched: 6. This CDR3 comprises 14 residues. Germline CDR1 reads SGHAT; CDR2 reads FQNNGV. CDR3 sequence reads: CASSHRQGAYEQYF. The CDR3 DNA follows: TGTGCCAGCAGCCATCGACAGGGAGCCTACGAGCAGTACTTC.

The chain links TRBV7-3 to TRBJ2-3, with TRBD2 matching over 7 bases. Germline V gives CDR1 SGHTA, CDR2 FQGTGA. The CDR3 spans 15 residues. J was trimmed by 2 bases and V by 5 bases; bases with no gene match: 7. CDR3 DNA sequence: TGTGCCAGCAGCCGAGCGGGGTCCATCACAGATACGCAGTATTTT. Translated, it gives CASSRAGSITDTQYF.